The 31 T cell receptor beta chains presented below share a single source sample, sequenced in a study of vaccination effects on CD4 cells after COVID-19. Sequenced by immunoSEQ multiplex PCR; TCRdb stores in-frame clones only, minus some. The table shows roughly 61,000 clones, with 81% occurring only once. No antigen has been assigned to these receptors. Pools of viral peptides were used by the ViraFEST assay to expand antigen-specific CD4+ T cells ahead of sequencing. After roughly 9 days in culture, the CD4+ T cells were isolated. The material sequenced was CD4+ T cells from PBMCs cultured with HCoV-229E spike peptides, taken before COVID-19 vaccination. The receptor source for this set is a human donor who received a COVID-19 vaccine.

This clone has more than one count but fewer than ten. The chain recombines TRBV5-1 with TRBJ2-2; 7 positions agree with TRBD1. J was trimmed by 2 bases and V by 0 bases; bases with no gene match: 1. This CDR3 region has 15 residues. Germline V gene data show CDR1 as SGHRS and CDR2 as YFSETQ. CDR3 coding DNA: TGCGCCAGCAGCTTGGGGACAGGTAACACCGGGGAGCTGTTTTTT. Protein: CASSLGTGNTGELFF. The entire variable domain, with the rest obtained from reference TRBV5-1 and TRBJ2-2, is as follows: KAGVTQTPRYLIKTRGQQVTLSCSPISGHRSVSWYQQTPGQGLQFLFEYFSETQRNKGNFPGRFSGRQFSNSRSEMNVSTLELGDSALYLCASSLGTGNTGELFFGEGSRLTVL.

This chain joins TRBV24-1 and TRBJ2-1, with D possibly matching TRBD2 (6 bases). Germline V lookup: CDR1 KGHDR, CDR2 SFDVKD. Trimming took off 4 bases at V and 0 bases at J, with 18 bases between the two ends. The CDR3 totals 18 residues. DNA for the CDR3: TGTGCCACCAGTGAGTCAGCTAGCGTTCCTAGCTCCTACAATGAGCAGTTCTTC. The encoded protein is CATSESASVPSSYNEQFF.

The chain carries TRBV12-3 or TRBV12-4 and TRBJ1-1; 7 bases match TRBD1. The J segment lost 4 bases and the V segment lost 6 bases, leaving 5 bases of the junction unmatched. This CDR3 has 13 residues. CDR3 nucleotide sequence: TGTGCCAGCAGCCAGGGGGGAGGCACTGAAGCTTTCTTT. It codes for CASSQGGGTEAFF.

The gene calls are TRBV29-1 and TRBJ1-1, with 7 nucleotides matching TRBD1. Germline lookup yields CDR1 SQVTM and CDR2 ANQGSEA. The length of the CDR3 is 12 residues. Trimming removed 6 bases from V and 8 bases from J; junction bases left unmatched: 9. The DNA of the CDR3 is TGCAGCGTAGATCCTGGGACAGAGGAAGCTTTCTTT. This gives the protein CSVDPGTEEAFF.

CDR3 sequence (DNA): TGTGCCAGCAGCACCCCGGGGAACATTCAGTACTTC. This codes for CASSTPGNIQYF. This chain joins TRBV5-4 and TRBJ2-4, with a possible D match to TRBD2 (5 bases). Per germline, CDR1 SGHNT and CDR2 YYREEE (reference sequence). The CDR3 contains 12 residues. V was shortened by 4 bases and J by 7 bases, with 9 bases between the two germline ends.

This chain links TRBV10-3 with TRBJ2-3; 7 bases map to TRBD1. The CDR3 is made up of 14 amino acids. Germline lookup yields CDR1 ENHRY and CDR2 SYGVKD. V lost 4 bases to trimming and J lost 0 bases; unmatched junction nucleotides: 1. The CDR3 loop is CAISGGQSTDTQYF. DNA for the CDR3: TGTGCCATCAGTGGGGGACAGAGCACAGATACGCAGTATTTT.

The chain has TRBV3-1 (or the pseudogene TRBV3-2) and TRBJ1-2, with 8 bases aligning to TRBD1. The CDR3 has 14 residues. V lost 3 bases and J lost 8; bases outside the gene matches: 8. Looked up from germline, CDR1 is LGHDT and CDR2 is YNNKEL (reference sequence). The CDR3 nucleotides read TGTGCCAGCAGCCAGACGCAGGGGGCTGAAGGCTACACCTTC. Translation: CASSQTQGAEGYTF.

DNA for the CDR3: TGTGCCAGCAGCTTAACCGGGACGGCGAGCTCCTACGAGCAGTACGTC. Translation gives CASSLTGTASSYEQYV. The chain recombines TRBV5-5 with TRBJ2-7; D may match TRBD1 or TRBD2 (5 bases each). Looked up from germline, CDR1 is SGHKS and CDR2 is YYEKEE (reference sequence). V lost 2 bases and J lost 0, with 15 bases in between. CDR3 length: 16 amino acids.

The sample holds a few counts of this clone. The J gene is TRBJ1-6, the V gene TRBV3-1 (or the pseudogene TRBV3-2), with D uncertain. The CDR3 is 15 residues long. V was shortened by 0 bases and J by 9 bases, with 12 bases between the two germline ends. The germline gives CDR1 LGHDT, CDR2 YNNKEL (reference sequence). The CDR3 DNA reads as TGTGCCAGCAGCCAAGATCTGAGGTTTGGTTCACCCCTCCACTTT. Protein sequence: CASSQDLRFGSPLHF.

This chain joins TRBV10-3 and TRBJ1-2, with D possibly TRBD1 on 6 matching bases. Per germline, CDR1 ENHRY and CDR2 SYGVKD. The CDR3 is 13 amino acids. Trimming removed 4 bases at V and 8 bases at J, with 14 bases between. The CDR3 reads CAISVQEGGGYTF. CDR3 coding DNA: TGTGCCATCAGTGTTCAGGAGGGGGGAGGCTACACCTTC.

V is TRBV19 and J is TRBJ1-1, with 8 bases that match TRBD1. V lost 5 bases and J lost 4; bases outside the gene matches: 6. Germline-derived CDR1 and CDR2 are LNHDA and SQIVND (reference sequence). CDR3 length equals 14 residues. CDR3 in amino acids: CASSLSDRATEAFF. CDR3 coding DNA: TGTGCCAGTAGTCTCTCGGACAGGGCCACTGAAGCTTTCTTT.

Only a few counts were recorded for this clone. J is TRBJ1-1 and V is TRBV6-6; D not resolved. Trimming pared 2 bases from V and 1 base from J, leaving 5 bases between. Germline loops: CDR1 MNHNY, CDR2 SVGAGI (reference sequence). CDR3 size: 13 residues. Here the CDR3 reads CASSYKRNTEAFF. CDR3 in DNA: TGTGCCAGCAGTTACAAAAGGAACACTGAAGCTTTCTTT.

CDR3 loop: CASSYSNREMDEQFF. The DNA of the CDR3 is TGTGCCAGCAGTTACTCGAACAGGGAAATGGATGAGCAGTTCTTC. This chain links TRBV6-5 with TRBJ2-1, with D perhaps TRBD1 (6 bases). CDR1 and CDR2 (germline): MNHEY, SVGAGI. Trimming took off 0 bases at V and 8 bases at J, with 14 bases between the two ends. This CDR3 comprises 15 residues.

The V gene is TRBV7-2, the J gene TRBJ2-5; D is tentatively TRBD1 or TRBD2 (5 bases each). This CDR3 has 14 amino acids. Per the germline V gene, CDR1 is SGHTA and CDR2 is FQGNSA. Trimming removed 5 bases from V and 1 base from J, with 11 bases in between. The CDR3, as DNA: TGTGCCAGCAGCCCAGGGAGTAGCCAAGAGACCCAGTACTTC. It is translated as CASSPGSSQETQYF.

This chain links TRBV18 with TRBJ1-2, with TRBD1 matching over 7 bases. CDR3 size: 16 residues. CDR1 is KGHSH, CDR2 LQKENI, per germline. Germline trimming cut 2 bases from V and 3 bases from J; bases unmatched to any gene: 9. CDR3 nucleotides: TGTGCCAGCTCACCAATAATACAGGGGAAGTACTATGGCTACACCTTC. It yields the protein CASSPIIQGKYYGYTF.

The chain joins TRBV30 to TRBJ2-5; D ambiguous. The CDR3 loop spans 13 amino acids. Trimming shortened V by 1 base and J by 0 bases, and 6 bases separated the two germline ends. Germline CDR1 is GTSNPN and CDR2 is SVGIG (reference sequence). The CDR3 nucleotides are TGTGCCTGGAGTGGGCGGTACCAAGAGACCCAGTACTTC. Amino acid sequence: CAWSGRYQETQYF.

The chain couples TRBV24-1 to TRBJ2-3, with D uncertain. Trimming left V 5 bases short and J 4 bases short, with 12 bases between. The germline gives CDR1 KGHDR, CDR2 SFDVKD. The CDR3 covers 14 residues. The CDR3 DNA reads as TGTGCCACCAGTGTATCTTCGAATTCAGATACGCAGTATTTT. It codes for CATSVSSNSDTQYF.

This clone was seen more than once but under ten times. Written as DNA, the CDR3 is TGTGCCAGCAGCCTACGACAGGGCGGATACACAGATACGCAGTATTTT. Its protein is CASSLRQGGYTDTQYF. The chain carries TRBV9 and TRBJ2-3, with 7 positions matching TRBD1. Germline values: CDR1 SGDLS, CDR2 YYNGEE. The CDR3 is 16 residues long. The V and J ends lost 4 bases and 2 bases, in that order; junction bases with no gene match: 10. The whole variable domain, remainder taken from reference TRBV9 and TRBJ2-3, is DSGVTQTPKHLITATGQRVTLRCSPRSGDLSVYWYQQSLDQGLQFLIQYYNGEERAKGNILERFSAQQFPDLHSELNLSSLELGDSALYFCASSLRQGGYTDTQYFGPGTRLTVL.

This clone showed up just once. The chain couples TRBV27 to TRBJ2-7, with D perhaps TRBD1 (5 bases). This CDR3 contains 14 residues. Trimming took off 0 bases at V and 6 bases at J, with 12 bases between the two ends. Germline loops: CDR1 MNHEY, CDR2 SMNVEV (reference sequence). The CDR3 reads CASSLSADISEQYV. The CDR3 coding sequence is TGTGCCAGCAGTTTATCGGCGGACATTTCCGAGCAGTACGTC.

The gene calls are TRBV4-1 and TRBJ2-3; no reliable D call. Trimming cost V 0 bases and J 2 bases, with 24 bases left between them. The germline V gene has CDR1 MGHRA and CDR2 YSYEKL. This CDR3 comprises 20 residues. The CDR3 DNA reads as TGCGCCAGCAGCCAAGATCTAGGACGAACGAGAGAGATGTACACAGATACGCAGTATTTT. Translating gives CASSQDLGRTREMYTDTQYF.

The chain employs TRBV6-5 and TRBJ1-4; perhaps TRBD1 as D (6 bases). This CDR3 has 14 residues. Germline V gene data show CDR1 as MNHEY and CDR2 as SVGAGI. With 6 bases removed from V and 0 bases from J, the gap between germline ends came to 8 bases. The CDR3, as DNA: TGTGCCAGCAGCCAGGGGACAACTAATGAAAAACTGTTTTTT. It translates to CASSQGTTNEKLFF.

This chain links TRBV6-6 with TRBJ2-5; no clear D gene. With 5 bases removed from V and 1 base from J, the gap between germline ends came to 11 bases. Germline assignment: CDR1 MNHNY and CDR2 SVGAGI (reference sequence). The CDR3 runs to 14 residues. CDR3 loop: CASSRLVGQETQYF. CDR3 nucleotide sequence: TGTGCCAGCAGTCGATTAGTTGGCCAAGAGACCCAGTACTTC.

The chain combines TRBV14 with TRBJ2-1, with a weak D call TRBD1 (6 bases). The germline V gene has CDR1 SGHDN and CDR2 FVKESK. With 1 base removed from V and 1 base from J, the gap between germline ends came to 11 bases. The CDR3 spans 16 residues. The CDR3 sequence: CASSQAARGSYNEQFF. DNA for the CDR3: TGTGCCAGCAGCCAAGCTGCCAGGGGATCCTACAATGAGCAGTTCTTC.

The V and J genes are TRBV6-5 and TRBJ2-2; possible D gene TRBD1, 6 bases. Deletions cut 4 bases from V and 8 bases from J, with 8 bases between. This CDR3 has 12 residues. Per germline, CDR1 MNHEY and CDR2 SVGAGI. As DNA, the CDR3 is TGTGCCAGCAGTTGGGACATGGGGGAGCTGTTTTTT. Encoded protein: CASSWDMGELFF.

The CDR3 DNA is TGTGCCAGCAGTCCCCACCCTAGCACAGATACGCAGTATTTT. Encoded protein: CASSPHPSTDTQYF. This chain links TRBV28 with TRBJ2-3, with D unclear. From germline, CDR1 is MDHEN and CDR2 SYDVKM. CDR3 length: 14 residues. The ends were cut back, 5 bases at V and 0 bases at J, with 9 bases in the middle. Supplemented by reference TRBV28 and TRBJ2-3, the full variable domain reads DVKVTQSSRYLVKRTGEKVFLECVQDMDHENMFWYRQDPGLGLRLIYFSYDVKMKEKGDIPEGYSVSREKKERFSLILESASTNQTSMYLCASSPHPSTDTQYFGPGTRLTVL.

The V gene is TRBV7-9, the J gene TRBJ2-7; 8 nucleotides match TRBD1. V trimming: 6 bases; J trimming: 7 bases; junction bases outside the gene matches: 8. Per the germline V gene, CDR1 is SEHNR and CDR2 is FQNEAQ (reference sequence). The CDR3 spans 13 residues. This CDR3 is CASSFDRGWEQYV. The CDR3 DNA reads TGTGCCAGCAGTTTCGACAGGGGTTGGGAGCAGTACGTC.

The chain combines TRBV7-6 with TRBJ2-3, with a tentative D call TRBD1 (6 bases). Trimming took off 3 bases at V and 1 base at J, with 11 bases between the two ends. Germline V gene sequence: CDR1 SGHVS, CDR2 FNYEAQ. This CDR3 is built from 15 residues. The CDR3 DNA reads as TGTGCCAGCAGCTTCGCCGAGGGGGGCACAGATACGCAGTATTTT. Translated, it gives CASSFAEGGTDTQYF.

The chain employs TRBV6-4 and TRBJ2-1; the match to TRBD2 covers 11 bases. J lost 1 base, V lost 6 bases, and 8 bases had no gene match. Germline-derived CDR1 and CDR2 are MRHNA and SNTAGT. CDR3 size: 17 residues. This CDR3 reads CASSPKTSGESYNEQFF. The CDR3 DNA reads TGTGCCAGCAGCCCCAAGACTAGCGGGGAGTCCTACAATGAGCAGTTCTTC.

This CDR3 reads CASSPRKEPSDTQYF. CDR3 bases: TGTGCCAGCTCACCAAGGAAGGAACCTTCGGATACGCAGTATTTT. The gene calls are TRBV18 and TRBJ2-3; no firm D call. Trimming pared 2 bases from V and 6 bases from J, leaving 15 bases between. The CDR3 is 15 amino acids. Germline CDR1 and CDR2: KGHSH and LQKENI.

The genes are TRBV6-5 and TRBJ2-3, with D perhaps TRBD2 (5 bases). CDR1 and CDR2 (germline): MNHEY, SVGAGI. The CDR3 covers 11 residues. Trimming pared 2 bases from V and 8 bases from J, leaving 5 bases between. For the CDR3, the DNA is TGTGCCAGCAGTTACGAGGGTACGCAGTATTTT. It encodes CASSYEGTQYF.

J is TRBJ1-1 and V is TRBV7-9; maybe TRBD1 (6 bases). Germline CDR1 reads SEHNR; CDR2 reads FQNEAQ (reference sequence). V lost 4 bases, J lost 4 bases, and 13 bases lay in between. The CDR3 is 14 residues long. The CDR3 region is CASSSGGRITEAFF. The CDR3, as DNA: TGTGCCAGCAGCTCGGGGGGCCGGATCACTGAAGCTTTCTTT.